The 24 T cell receptor beta chains in this list originate from one sample, sequenced in a study of PD-1 blockade in classical Hodgkin lymphoma. The data were produced by immunoSEQ multiplex PCR, yet TCRdb's version contains in-frame clones alone and is incomplete. The table includes approximately 96,000 clones, 93% detected once. Stated time point: cycle 4 day 1 (C4D1), after 5 to 7 weeks of nivolumab. Every patient experienced relapse after autologous stem cell transplantation, and brentuximab vedotin exposure varied. The specimen comprised peripheral blood mononuclear cells (PBMCs), sampled before the fourth cycle of nivolumab. These receptor sequences come from a human donor with classical Hodgkin lymphoma.

This chain connects TRBV10-2 to TRBJ1-5; 8 bases agree with TRBD1. The V gene's germline CDR1 is WSHSY and CDR2 SAAADI. The CDR3 length is 17 residues. Germline trimming cut 6 bases from V and 0 bases from J; bases unmatched to any gene: 10. CDR3 region: CASRATGAVYSNQPQHF. The CDR3, as DNA: TGCGCCAGCAGAGCGACAGGGGCCGTTTATAGCAATCAGCCCCAGCATTTT.

The chain has TRBV28 and TRBJ1-3; D uncertain. CDR1 is MDHEN and CDR2 is SYDVKM in the germline V gene. The CDR3 has 12 residues. Trimming left V 6 bases short and J 3 bases short, with 6 bases between. CDR3 in DNA: TGTGCCAGCAGCCGGTATGGAAACACCATATATTTT. This codes for CASSRYGNTIYF.

V gene TRBV6-1 combines with J gene TRBJ2-6; perhaps TRBD1 as D (6 bases). CDR3 size: 14 residues. Trimming took off 6 bases at V and 2 bases at J, with 8 bases between the two ends. Germline V gives CDR1 MNHNS, CDR2 SASEGT. The chain's CDR3 is CASRKGAGANVLTF. The CDR3 region has the DNA TGTGCCAGCAGGAAGGGGGCTGGGGCCAACGTCCTGACTTTC.

The chain has TRBV28 and TRBJ2-7; 12 bases line up with TRBD2. Germline V lookup: CDR1 MDHEN, CDR2 SYDVKM. The CDR3 loop spans 15 amino acids. Germline trimming cut 5 bases from V and 2 bases from J; bases unmatched to any gene: 4. Written as DNA, the CDR3 is TGTGCCAGCAGTCGGACTAGCGGGATCCCCTACGAGCAGTACTTC. Translation: CASSRTSGIPYEQYF.

The gene calls are TRBV19 and TRBJ1-4; D may be TRBD1 (5 bases). Trimming removed 5 bases at V and 14 bases at J, with 21 bases between. Germline-derived CDR1 and CDR2 are LNHDA and SQIVND (reference sequence). The CDR3 is 14 residues long. CDR3 sequence reads: CASSLIRADWGLFF. In nucleotides, the CDR3 is TGTGCCAGTAGTTTGATCCGGGCCGACTGGGGGCTGTTTTTT.

This chain connects TRBV4-1 to TRBJ1-5; possible D gene TRBD1, 6 bases. The ends were cut back, 0 bases at V and 0 bases at J, with 12 bases in the middle. The CDR3 spans 17 residues. Germline CDR1 is MGHRA and CDR2 is YSYEKL. CDR3 in amino acids: CASSQEAGQRSNQPQHF. In nucleotides, the CDR3 is TGCGCCAGCAGCCAAGAGGCGGGACAACGTAGCAATCAGCCCCAGCATTTT.

The chain recombines TRBV9 with TRBJ2-6; D remains unclear. Per the germline V gene, CDR1 is SGDLS and CDR2 is YYNGEE. V was pared by 0 bases and J by 2 bases, with 3 bases between. The CDR3 sequence is 14 residues long. In DNA, the CDR3 is TGTGCCAGCAGCGTAGCGGCTGGGGCCAACGTCCTGACTTTC. It codes for CASSVAAGANVLTF.

V gene TRBV7-9 combines with J gene TRBJ2-1; no clear D gene. V lost 2 bases, J lost 9 bases, and 8 bases lay in between. CDR3 size: 12 residues. Germline-derived CDR1 and CDR2 are SEHNR and FQNEAQ (reference sequence). DNA for the CDR3: TGTGCCAGCAGCTTACCGAAGGCTGAGCAGTTCTTC. It yields the protein CASSLPKAEQFF.

The J gene is TRBJ1-5, the V gene TRBV27, with D tentatively TRBD1 (5 bases). Trimming removed 4 bases from V and 7 bases from J, with 17 bases in between. The V gene's germline CDR1 is MNHEY and CDR2 SMNVEV (reference sequence). The CDR3 length is 15 residues. The CDR3 nucleotides read TGTGCCAGCAGTTACTCGTGGGGGGTGGAGCAGCCCCAGCATTTT. It translates to CASSYSWGVEQPQHF.

The V and J genes are TRBV6-1 and TRBJ2-2, with TRBD1 as a possible D gene (5 bases). This CDR3 spans 11 amino acids. Germline CDR1 MNHNS, CDR2 SASEGT. V lost 7 bases and J lost 9, with 9 bases in between. CDR3 sequence: CASTQGRELFF. The CDR3 region has the DNA TGTGCCAGCACTCAGGGAAGGGAGCTGTTTTTT.

This chain uses TRBV5-1 with TRBJ2-1; 9 bases match TRBD2. The germline CDR1 and CDR2 sequences are SGHRS and YFSETQ. The CDR3 runs 16 residues. Trimming at V came to 3 bases and at J to 6 bases, leaving 10 bases not matched to a gene. The CDR3 nucleotides are TGCGCCAGCAGCTGGACGCCGGGACTAGCAGCCAATGAGCAGTTCTTC. Protein sequence: CASSWTPGLAANEQFF.

A single count supports this clone. The rearrangement uses TRBV30 and TRBJ1-1, with D maybe TRBD1 (5 bases). Germline V gives CDR1 GTSNPN, CDR2 SVGIG (reference sequence). With 1 base removed from V and 7 bases from J, the gap between germline ends came to 13 bases. The CDR3 covers 13 residues. CDR3 loop: CAWSGAGFYEAFF. In nucleotides, the CDR3 is TGTGCCTGGAGTGGGGCAGGGTTCTATGAAGCTTTCTTT. The whole variable domain, remainder taken from reference TRBV30 and TRBJ1-1, is SQTIHQWPATLVQPVGSPLSLECTVEGTSNPNLYWYRQAAGRGLQLLFYSVGIGQISSEVPQNLSASRPQDRQFILSSKKLLLSDSGFYLCAWSGAGFYEAFFGQGTRLTVV.

This chain connects TRBV30 to TRBJ2-7, with 11 bases fitting TRBD2. The CDR3 runs 14 residues. Trimming removed 2 bases from V and 9 bases from J; junction bases left unmatched: 9. Germline CDR1 and CDR2: GTSNPN and SVGIG (reference sequence). CDR3 sequence reads: CAWSRGLAVPGQYF. CDR3 nucleotide sequence: TGTGCCTGGAGTAGGGGACTAGCGGTGCCCGGGCAGTACTTC.

This chain links TRBV5-1 with TRBJ2-3; D is ambiguous. The CDR3 loop spans 13 amino acids. With 5 bases removed from V and 2 bases from J, the gap between germline ends came to 9 bases. From germline, CDR1 is SGHRS and CDR2 YFSETQ. For the CDR3, the DNA is TGCGCCAGCAGGTGGGGAAACACAGATACGCAGTATTTT. Amino acid sequence: CASRWGNTDTQYF.

The chain couples TRBV5-1 to TRBJ2-2; 7 nucleotides agree with TRBD2. Germline lookup yields CDR1 SGHRS and CDR2 YFSETQ. There are 16 residues in the CDR3. Trimming at V came to 0 bases and at J to 7 bases, leaving 9 bases not matched to a gene. The CDR3 here is CASSLVKAGKVGELFF. The CDR3 DNA reads as TGCGCCAGCAGCTTGGTGAAAGCGGGAAAGGTCGGGGAGCTGTTTTTT.

The DNA of the CDR3 is TGTGCCAGCTCACCGGGACAGGGGGCGCTTGGCGGCAAAAACATTCAGTACTTC. Protein: CASSPGQGALGGKNIQYF. The chain joins TRBV18 to TRBJ2-4; 12 nucleotides align to TRBD1. This CDR3 region has 18 residues. CDR1 is KGHSH and CDR2 is LQKENI in the germline V gene. V shed 3 bases, J shed 3 bases, and the junction held 9 bases outside the gene matches.

The chain has TRBV6-5 and TRBJ1-1; the D gene is possibly TRBD1 (5 bases). V was clipped by 6 bases and J by 4 bases, with 12 bases between them. Germline V gives CDR1 MNHEY, CDR2 SVGAGI. The CDR3 consists of 13 residues. In nucleotides, the CDR3 is TGTGCCAGCAGGGATTCAGGGAGCACTGAAGCTTTCTTT. This gives the protein CASRDSGSTEAFF.

The chain carries TRBV25-1 and TRBJ2-5; 10 bases are shared with TRBD1. V trimming: 5 bases; J trimming: 4 bases; junction bases outside the gene matches: 7. CDR3 length: 15 amino acids. Germline V gene lookup returns CDR1 MGHDK and CDR2 SYGVNS. The CDR3 sequence: CASSPRQGAGETQYF. The CDR3 DNA is TGTGCCAGCAGTCCGCGACAGGGGGCCGGAGAGACCCAGTACTTC.

The chain joins TRBV4-1 to TRBJ2-2; tentative D call: TRBD2 (6 bases). Germline V CDR1 and CDR2: MGHRA, YSYEKL. This CDR3 is built from 15 residues. Trimming stripped 3 bases from V and 0 bases from J, with 8 bases between. DNA for the CDR3: TGCGCCAGCAGCCACGGCGGGGCGAACACCGGGGAGCTGTTTTTT. Translating it yields CASSHGGANTGELFF.

The CDR3 here is CSARVYEKLFF. The CDR3 DNA follows: TGCAGTGCTAGAGTCTATGAAAAACTGTTTTTT. This chain joins TRBV20-1 and TRBJ1-4; unclear D gene. Germline V gene sequence: CDR1 DFQATT, CDR2 SNEGSKA (reference sequence). Trimming cost V 1 base and J 6 bases, with 3 bases left between them. There are 11 residues in the CDR3.

The chain recombines TRBV19 with TRBJ1-6, with a possible D match to TRBD1 (5 bases). Germline-derived CDR1 and CDR2 are LNHDA and SQIVND (reference sequence). This CDR3 spans 13 amino acids. V lost 5 bases and J lost 9, with 11 bases in between. CDR3 sequence: CASSLAGLSPLHF. The CDR3 DNA sequence: TGTGCCAGTAGTCTGGCAGGGCTTTCACCCCTCCACTTT.

The chain links TRBV10-3 to TRBJ2-7, with a tentative D call TRBD1 (5 bases). V dropped 2 bases and J dropped 1 base, with 6 bases sitting between them. The CDR3 length is 13 residues. The germline CDR1 and CDR2 sequences are ENHRY and SYGVKD. CDR3 residues: CAISEDRSYEQYF. In DNA form, the CDR3 reads TGTGCCATCAGTGAGGACAGATCCTACGAGCAGTACTTC.

J is TRBJ2-1 and V is TRBV11-2, with 13 bases that match TRBD2. Trimming cost V 5 bases and J 1 base; bases outside gene matches: 8. CDR1 is SGHAT and CDR2 is FQNNGV in the germline V gene. The CDR3 is made up of 18 amino acids. CDR3 region: CASSKTGTSGMSYNEQFF. The CDR3 nucleotides are TGTGCCAGCAGCAAGACCGGGACTAGCGGGATGTCCTACAATGAGCAGTTCTTC.

V is TRBV11-2 and J is TRBJ1-5, with TRBD1 identical over 8 bases. Germline values: CDR1 SGHAT, CDR2 FQNNGV. The CDR3 has 15 amino acids. The trim removed 5 bases at V and 5 bases at J, leaving 8 bases unmatched. This CDR3 is CASSLRTGIDQPQHF. CDR3 in DNA: TGTGCCAGCAGCCTCCGGACAGGGATCGATCAGCCCCAGCATTTT.